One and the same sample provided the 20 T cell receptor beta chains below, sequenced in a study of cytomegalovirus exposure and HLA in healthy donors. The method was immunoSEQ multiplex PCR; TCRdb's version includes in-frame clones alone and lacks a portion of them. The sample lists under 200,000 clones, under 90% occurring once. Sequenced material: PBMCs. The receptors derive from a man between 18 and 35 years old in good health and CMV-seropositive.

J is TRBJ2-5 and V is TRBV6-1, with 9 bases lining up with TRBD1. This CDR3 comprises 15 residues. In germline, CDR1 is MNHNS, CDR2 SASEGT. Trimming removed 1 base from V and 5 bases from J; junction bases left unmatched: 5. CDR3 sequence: CASSEERDRVETQYF. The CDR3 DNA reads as TGTGCCAGCAGTGAAGAACGGGACAGGGTTGAGACCCAGTACTTC.

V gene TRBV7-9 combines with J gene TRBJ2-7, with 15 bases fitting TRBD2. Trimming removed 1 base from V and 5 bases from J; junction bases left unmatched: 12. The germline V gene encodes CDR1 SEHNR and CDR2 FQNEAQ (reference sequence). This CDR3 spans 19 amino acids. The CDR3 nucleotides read TGTGCCAGCAGCTTAGTTCTTATTCACGGACTAGCGGGAGGGAACGAGCAGTACTTC. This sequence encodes CASSLVLIHGLAGGNEQYF.

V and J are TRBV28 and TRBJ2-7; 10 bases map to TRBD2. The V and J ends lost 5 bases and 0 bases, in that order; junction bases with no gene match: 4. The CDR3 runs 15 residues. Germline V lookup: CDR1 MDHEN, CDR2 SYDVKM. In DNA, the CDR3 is TGTGCCAGCAGTACCCTAGCGGGAGTCTCCTACGAGCAGTACTTC. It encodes CASSTLAGVSYEQYF.

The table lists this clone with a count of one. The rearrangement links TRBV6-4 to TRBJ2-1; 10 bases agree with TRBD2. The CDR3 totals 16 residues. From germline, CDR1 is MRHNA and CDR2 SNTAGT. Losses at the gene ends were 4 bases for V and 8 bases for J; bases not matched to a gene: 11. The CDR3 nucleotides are TGTGCCAGCAGTGGCCCTGCCGGGACTAGCGTGGATGAGCAGTTCTTC. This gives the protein CASSGPAGTSVDEQFF.

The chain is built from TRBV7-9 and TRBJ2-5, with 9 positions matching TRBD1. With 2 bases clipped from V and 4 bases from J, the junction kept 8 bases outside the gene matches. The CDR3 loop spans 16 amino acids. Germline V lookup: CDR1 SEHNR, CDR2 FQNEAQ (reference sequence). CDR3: CASSLTSGTGTETQYF. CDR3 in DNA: TGTGCCAGCAGCTTAACATCTGGGACAGGGACAGAGACCCAGTACTTC.

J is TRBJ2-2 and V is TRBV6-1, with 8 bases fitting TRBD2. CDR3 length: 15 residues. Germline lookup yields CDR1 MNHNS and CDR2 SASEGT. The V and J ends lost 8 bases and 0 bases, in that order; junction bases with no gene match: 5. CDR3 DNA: TGTGCCAGCCAGAAGACTAGCGCGAACACCGGGGAGCTGTTTTTT. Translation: CASQKTSANTGELFF.

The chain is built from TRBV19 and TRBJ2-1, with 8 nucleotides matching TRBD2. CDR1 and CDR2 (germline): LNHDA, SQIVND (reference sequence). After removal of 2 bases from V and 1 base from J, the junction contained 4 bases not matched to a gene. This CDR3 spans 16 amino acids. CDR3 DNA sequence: TGTGCCAGTAGTATATGGGCGGGAGGTTCCTACAATGAGCAGTTCTTC. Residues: CASSIWAGGSYNEQFF.

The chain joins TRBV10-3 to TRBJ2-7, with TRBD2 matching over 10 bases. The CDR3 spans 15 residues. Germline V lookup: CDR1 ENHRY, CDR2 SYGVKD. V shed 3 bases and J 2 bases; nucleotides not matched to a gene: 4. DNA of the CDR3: TGTGCCATCAGTGATAGCCTAGCGGGAGCCTACGAGCAGTACTTC. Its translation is CAISDSLAGAYEQYF.

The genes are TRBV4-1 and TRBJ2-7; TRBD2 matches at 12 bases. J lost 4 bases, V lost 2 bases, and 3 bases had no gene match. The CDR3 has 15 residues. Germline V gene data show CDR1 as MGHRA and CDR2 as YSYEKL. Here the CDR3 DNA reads TGCGCCAGCAGCCAACCGACTAGCGGGAGTTACGAGCAGTACTTC. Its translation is CASSQPTSGSYEQYF.

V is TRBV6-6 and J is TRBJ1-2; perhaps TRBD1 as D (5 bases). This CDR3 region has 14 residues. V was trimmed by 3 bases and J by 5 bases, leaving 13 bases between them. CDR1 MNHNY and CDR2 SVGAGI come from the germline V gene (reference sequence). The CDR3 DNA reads TGTGCCAGCAGTTATAAGGGGCCCGAATATGGCTACACCTTC. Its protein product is CASSYKGPEYGYTF.

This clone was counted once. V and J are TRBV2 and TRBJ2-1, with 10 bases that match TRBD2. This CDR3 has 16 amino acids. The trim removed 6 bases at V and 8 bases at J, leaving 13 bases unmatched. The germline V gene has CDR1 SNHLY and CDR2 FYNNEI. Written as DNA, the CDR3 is TGTGCCAGCAGCCCGCCGGGACTAGCGACAGGGTATGAGCAGTTCTTC. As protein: CASSPPGLATGYEQFF.

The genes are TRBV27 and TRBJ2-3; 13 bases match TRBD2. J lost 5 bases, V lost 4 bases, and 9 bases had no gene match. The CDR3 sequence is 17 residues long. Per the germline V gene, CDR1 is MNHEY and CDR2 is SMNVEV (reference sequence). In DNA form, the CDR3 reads TGTGCCAGCAGTTCTCCCGGGACTAGCGGGACTCGAGATACGCAGTATTTT. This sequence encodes CASSSPGTSGTRDTQYF.

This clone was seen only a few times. This chain's CDR3 is CASSLPGGADTF. CDR3 in DNA: TGTGCCAGCAGTTTACCGGGAGGGGCCGACACCTTC. The rearrangement joins TRBV28 to TRBJ1-2; maybe TRBD1 (5 bases). Looked up from germline, CDR1 is MDHEN and CDR2 is SYDVKM. V lost 2 bases, J lost 12 bases, and 13 bases lay in between. CDR3 length: 12 amino acids.

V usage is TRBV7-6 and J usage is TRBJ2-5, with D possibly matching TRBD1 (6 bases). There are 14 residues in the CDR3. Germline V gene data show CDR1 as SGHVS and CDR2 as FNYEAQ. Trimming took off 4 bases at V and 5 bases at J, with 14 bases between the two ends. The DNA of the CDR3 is TGTGCCAGCAGCTCAGGGGATCTTCGGGAGACCCAGTACTTC. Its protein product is CASSSGDLRETQYF.

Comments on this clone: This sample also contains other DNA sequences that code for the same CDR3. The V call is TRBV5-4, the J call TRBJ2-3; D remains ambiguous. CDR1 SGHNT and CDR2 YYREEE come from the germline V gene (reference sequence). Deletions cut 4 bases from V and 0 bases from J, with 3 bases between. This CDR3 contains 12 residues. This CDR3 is CASSLSTDTQYF. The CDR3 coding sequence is TGTGCCAGCAGCCTAAGCACAGATACGCAGTATTTT.

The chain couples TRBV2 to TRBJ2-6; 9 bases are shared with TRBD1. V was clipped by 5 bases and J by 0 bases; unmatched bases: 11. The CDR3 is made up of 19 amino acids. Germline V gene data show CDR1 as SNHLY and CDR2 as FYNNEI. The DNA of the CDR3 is TGTGCCAGCAGTCTTTCTCCGGGACAGGGATTCTCTGGGGCCAACGTCCTGACTTTC. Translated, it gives CASSLSPGQGFSGANVLTF.

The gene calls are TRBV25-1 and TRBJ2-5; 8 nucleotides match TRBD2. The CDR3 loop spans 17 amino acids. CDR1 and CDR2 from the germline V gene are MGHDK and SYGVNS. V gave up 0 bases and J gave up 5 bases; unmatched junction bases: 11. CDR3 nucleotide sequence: TGTGCCAGCAGTGAATACAACGACGGGAGGGCCCGGGAGACCCAGTACTTC. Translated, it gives CASSEYNDGRARETQYF.

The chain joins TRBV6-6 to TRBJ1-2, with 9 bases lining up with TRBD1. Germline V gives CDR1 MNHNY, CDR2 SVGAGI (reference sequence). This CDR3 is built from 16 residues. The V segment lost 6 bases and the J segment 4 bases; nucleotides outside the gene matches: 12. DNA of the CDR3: TGTGCCAGCAGCCGCCTAACAGGGGGCGATGGCTATGGCTACACCTTC. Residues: CASSRLTGGDGYGYTF.

Here the CDR3 reads CATSFRGQPQHF. CDR3 nucleotide sequence: TGTGCCACCTCGTTTCGGGGACAGCCCCAGCATTTT. J is TRBJ1-5 and V is TRBV2; D is unclear. Trimming removed 10 bases at V and 7 bases at J, with 14 bases between. The CDR3 length is 12 residues. The germline V gene encodes CDR1 SNHLY and CDR2 FYNNEI. The variable domain in full, with the rest retrieved from reference TRBV2 and TRBJ1-5, is EPEVTQTPSHQVTQMGQEVILRCVPISNHLYFYWYRQILGQKVEFLVSFYNNEISEKSEIFDDQFSVERPDGSNFTLKIRSTKLEDSAMYFCATSFRGQPQHFGDGTRLSIL.

The CDR3 DNA is TGTGCCAGCAGCCCCGACAGGGGGCCTTCCTACGAGCAGTACTTC. Translated: CASSPDRGPSYEQYF. V is TRBV14 and J is TRBJ2-7; 10 nucleotides agree with TRBD1. Trimming removed 4 bases from V and 1 base from J; junction bases left unmatched: 4. Germline V lookup: CDR1 SGHDN, CDR2 FVKESK. The CDR3 runs 15 residues.